Presented here are 20 T cell receptor beta chains from one specimen sequenced in a study of blood T cell repertoires in COVID-19. Sequencing used immunoSEQ multiplex PCR; TCRdb keeps in-frame clones, though not all of them. Of around 250,000 clones listed, approximately 89% are singletons. Sequencing input: PBMCs or T cells enriched from blood (not recorded which). The receptors stem from a middle-aged woman who had been exposed to COVID-19.

V gene TRBV7-3 combines with J gene TRBJ2-1; 10 nucleotides match TRBD2. The CDR3 is 15 amino acids. Germline V gene data show CDR1 as SGHTA and CDR2 as FQGTGA. V lost 5 bases to trimming and J lost 6 bases; unmatched junction nucleotides: 7. CDR3: CASSPTSGVGNEQFF. CDR3 coding DNA: TGTGCCAGCAGCCCCACTAGCGGGGTTGGCAATGAGCAGTTCTTC.

In its sample, this clone was seen once. The chain links TRBV28 to TRBJ1-1; D is perhaps TRBD1 (6 bases). The germline V gene encodes CDR1 MDHEN and CDR2 SYDVKM. The length of the CDR3 is 13 residues. V was clipped by 10 bases and J by 4 bases, with 16 bases between them. CDR3 nucleotide sequence: TGTGCCACGTCCGAGGGGGGGGGCACTGAAGCTTTCTTT. This codes for CATSEGGGTEAFF.

The chain employs TRBV2 and TRBJ2-5; 8 bases fit TRBD2. With 6 bases clipped from V and 7 bases from J, the junction kept 13 bases outside the gene matches. The CDR3 runs 15 residues. Germline V gives CDR1 SNHLY, CDR2 FYNNEI. The CDR3 nucleotides read TGTGCCAGCAGCATAGCGGGGCCGACGAGGGGGACCCAGTACTTC. Protein: CASSIAGPTRGTQYF.

The chain combines TRBV4-2 with TRBJ2-5; D gene ambiguous. The CDR3 consists of 14 residues. Trimming shortened V by 0 bases and J by 3 bases, and 8 bases separated the two germline ends. The germline gives CDR1 LGHNA, CDR2 YNFKEQ. The CDR3 spells CASSQDGGKETQYF. In nucleotides, the CDR3 is TGTGCCAGCAGCCAAGATGGCGGCAAAGAGACCCAGTACTTC.

The chain carries TRBV16 and TRBJ1-4, with no clear D. Germline CDR1 reads KGHSY; CDR2 reads FQNENV. The CDR3 consists of 12 residues. The V and J ends lost 3 bases and 8 bases respectively, with 7 bases between them. CDR3 nucleotides: TGTGCCAGCAGCCAGGGAGGCGAAAAACTGTTTTTT. Translation gives CASSQGGEKLFF.

CDR3 region: CASSLKGGLPQHF. The CDR3 DNA follows: TGTGCCAGCAGTTTAAAAGGGGGTTTACCCCAGCATTTT. The gene calls are TRBV28 and TRBJ1-5; possibly TRBD1 for D (6 bases). Germline V gives CDR1 MDHEN, CDR2 SYDVKM. The CDR3 is 13 amino acids. Deletions cut 2 bases from V and 10 bases from J, with 12 bases between.

The chain links TRBV5-1 to TRBJ2-2; D is possibly TRBD2 (5 bases). Between the trimmed V and J ends, which lost 5 bases and 6 bases, there was a span of 17 bases. CDR1 SGHRS and CDR2 YFSETQ come from the germline V gene. The CDR3 is made up of 15 amino acids. The CDR3 sequence: CASSFQDSRAGELFF. DNA for the CDR3: TGCGCCAGCAGTTTCCAGGACTCTAGGGCCGGGGAGCTGTTTTTT.

This rearrangement joins TRBV18 to TRBJ1-5; tentative D call: TRBD1 (6 bases). Germline V gene sequence: CDR1 KGHSH, CDR2 LQKENI. The CDR3 spans 17 residues. V dropped 0 bases and J dropped 7 bases, with 19 bases sitting between them. The CDR3 nucleotides read TGTGCCAGCTCACCACCGTTTGATTACACAGGGAAGCAGCCCCAGCATTTT. Translation: CASSPPFDYTGKQPQHF.

The chain links TRBV4-2 to TRBJ2-7, with 9 bases aligning to TRBD1. CDR1 and CDR2 (germline): LGHNA, YNFKEQ. J lost 6 bases, V lost 0 bases, and 9 bases had no gene match. The CDR3 length is 16 residues. CDR3 amino acids: CASSQDRGQGGGEQYF. The CDR3 bases are TGTGCCAGCAGCCAAGATAGGGGACAGGGAGGTGGCGAGCAGTACTTC.

The sample holds a few counts of this clone. The chain links TRBV7-3 to TRBJ1-1; no clear D gene. CDR1 is SGHTA, CDR2 FQGTGA, per germline. V lost 5 bases and J 2 bases, leaving 9 bases between the germline ends. The length of the CDR3 is 13 residues. This CDR3 reads CASSRESNTEAFF. CDR3 nucleotides: TGTGCCAGCAGCCGCGAAAGTAACACTGAAGCTTTCTTT.

The V and J genes are TRBV6-5 and TRBJ2-5, with 7 bases aligning to TRBD2. CDR3 size: 14 residues. CDR1 and CDR2 from the germline V gene are MNHEY and SVGAGI. After removal of 1 base from V and 4 bases from J, the junction contained 3 bases not matched to a gene. CDR3 nucleotide sequence: TGTGCCAGCAGTTACTGGGGGGAGGGAGAGACCCAGTACTTC. Translation gives CASSYWGEGETQYF.

V usage is TRBV5-3 and J usage is TRBJ2-5; 7 bases are a match to TRBD2. TRBV5-3 is treated as an ORF (open reading frame) with a function not yet certain. The CDR3 loop spans 16 amino acids. The junction had 13 bases not matched to a gene; V was cut back by 4 bases and J by 4 bases. The CDR3 coding sequence is TGTGCCAGAAGCCCGGACTATGGCGGGAGCCGAGAGACCCAGTACTTC. Protein product: CARSPDYGGSRETQYF.

The chain recombines TRBV18 with TRBJ1-4; D uncertain. This CDR3 has 15 residues. CDR1 and CDR2 (germline): KGHSH, LQKENI. V dropped 2 bases and J dropped 3 bases, with 10 bases sitting between them. CDR3 sequence reads: CASSPGSSSNEKLFF. CDR3 bases: TGTGCCAGCTCACCAGGATCTAGTTCTAATGAAAAACTGTTTTTT.

The chain joins TRBV20-1 to TRBJ2-1; D remains unclear. The CDR3 is 11 amino acids. Germline CDR1 reads DFQATT; CDR2 reads SNEGSKA (reference sequence). V shed 2 bases and J shed 10 bases, with 9 bases lying between them. The CDR3 DNA is TGCAGTGCTAGATCGTGGCCGGAGCAGTTCTTC. Translated, it gives CSARSWPEQFF.

The rearrangement uses TRBV5-6 and TRBJ1-1, with D tentatively TRBD1 (5 bases). V was clipped by 4 bases and J by 4 bases, with 23 bases between them. Germline V gives CDR1 SGHDT, CDR2 YYEEEE. The CDR3 contains 17 residues. CDR3 DNA: TGTGCCAGCAGCAGGGGACTGATGCGTAGTGGGCGCACTGAAGCTTTCTTT. Translating gives CASSRGLMRSGRTEAFF.

This chain connects TRBV7-9 to TRBJ2-5, with 8 bases lining up with TRBD1. The CDR3 has 15 residues. The junction had 10 bases not matched to a gene; V was cut back by 5 bases and J by 5 bases. Germline V CDR1 and CDR2: SEHNR, FQNEAQ (reference sequence). The CDR3 loop reads CASSNPGGPVETQYF. CDR3 coding DNA: TGTGCCAGCAGCAATCCAGGGGGCCCGGTGGAGACCCAGTACTTC.

This chain uses TRBV3-1 (or the pseudogene TRBV3-2) with TRBJ1-1, with 7 bases lining up with TRBD1. The V and J ends lost 3 bases and 1 base, in that order; junction bases with no gene match: 8. The CDR3 consists of 16 residues. Germline V gene sequence: CDR1 LGHDT, CDR2 YNNKEL (reference sequence). CDR3 nucleotides: TGTGCCAGCAGCCATAGACAGGGTGTGGGGAACACTGAAGCTTTCTTT. Translation gives CASSHRQGVGNTEAFF.

This clone showed up just once. The chain links TRBV2 to TRBJ2-7; no clear D. The CDR3 length is 11 residues. The V end was cut by 6 bases, the J end by 3 bases, with 6 bases between. CDR1 and CDR2 (germline): SNHLY, FYNNEI. The CDR3 coding sequence is TGTGCCAGCAGCCCCCTCTACGAGCAGTACTTC. It yields the protein CASSPLYEQYF.

This clone appeared a single time. The CDR3 region is CASSFRGTGGGNEQFF. CDR3 coding DNA: TGTGCCAGCAGTTTTCGCGGGACAGGGGGGGGGAATGAGCAGTTCTTC. V and J are TRBV27 and TRBJ2-1; 11 bases line up with TRBD1. Germline trimming cut 3 bases from V and 7 bases from J; bases unmatched to any gene: 8. Germline V gene data show CDR1 as MNHEY and CDR2 as SMNVEV (reference sequence). There are 16 residues in the CDR3.

This clone was seen a few times. The V gene is TRBV29-1, the J gene TRBJ1-2; D uncertain. V gave up 5 bases and J gave up 8 bases, with 9 bases separating them. Germline V gene lookup returns CDR1 SQVTM and CDR2 ANQGSEA. There are 10 residues in the CDR3. The CDR3 is CSVPGDGYTF. CDR3 bases: TGCAGCGTTCCGGGTGACGGCTACACCTTC. Filled out from reference TRBV29-1 and TRBJ1-2, the complete variable domain reads SAVISQKPSRDICQRGTSLTIQCQVDSQVTMMFWYRQQPGQSLTLIATANQGSEATYESGFVIDKFPISRPNLTFSTLTVSNMSPEDSSIYLCSVPGDGYTFGSGTRLTVV.